One and the same sample provided the 19 T cell receptor beta chains below, sequenced in a study of T cells expressing NK-cell markers. After re-calling the 5' RACE reads, TCRdb lists one entry per CDR3 protein, DNA absent. The sample table sets out 150,000 or so distinct CDR3 sequences. Sequencing was carried out using blood T cells: a sorted CD56 or NKG2C T cell subset, CD4+ or CD8+ T cells, or bulk PBMC T cells (not recorded which). Source of these receptors: a woman aged 45-59 years in good health.

The chain carries TRBV6-6 and TRBJ2-7; absent DNA, TCRdb's TRBD1 call cannot be checked. CDR1 is MNHNY and CDR2 is SVGAGI in the germline V gene (reference sequence). The CDR3 covers 18 residues. The chain's CDR3 is CASSYPTDPGTGHYEQYF.

The chain couples TRBV3-1 to TRBJ2-5; the TRBD2 assignment by TCRdb is unverifiable without DNA. The CDR3 length is 16 residues. The germline gives CDR1 LGHDT, CDR2 YNNKEL (reference sequence). CDR3 in amino acids: CASSHETSPLQETQYF.

V usage is TRBV6-5 and J usage is TRBJ2-5; TCRdb indicates TRBD1, and absent DNA this call remains unverified. Germline lookup yields CDR1 MNHEY and CDR2 SVGAGI. The CDR3 has 13 amino acids. Here the CDR3 reads CASSTGLGETQYF.

CDR3 protein: CASSPGDHNEQYF. The gene calls are TRBV6-5 and TRBJ2-7; the TCRdb D gene call, TRBD1, has no DNA to confirm it. Germline V CDR1 and CDR2: MNHEY, SVGAGI. This CDR3 is built from 13 residues.

CDR3 in amino acids: CSASGGILTDTQYF. The V gene is TRBV20-1, the J gene TRBJ2-3; the TCRdb D gene call, TRBD1, has no DNA to confirm it. Germline loops: CDR1 DFQATT, CDR2 SNEGSKA (reference sequence). The CDR3 runs 14 residues.

V and J are TRBV15 and TRBJ1-1; the D gene TCRdb calls, TRBD1, cannot be checked with no DNA. The CDR3 is 12 amino acids. CDR1 is LNHNV, CDR2 YYDKDF, per germline (reference sequence). CDR3 loop: CATSGTDFEAFF.

The CDR3 sequence: CASSPIKGMNTEAFF. This chain uses TRBV4-1 with TRBJ1-1. CDR3 length: 15 amino acids. Germline-derived CDR1 and CDR2 are MGHRA and YSYEKL.

The chain couples TRBV5-4 to TRBJ1-1; TCRdb gives TRBD1 as the D gene, but with no DNA this cannot be confirmed. Germline-derived CDR1 and CDR2 are SGHNT and YYREEE (reference sequence). This CDR3 is 13 amino acids long. This chain's CDR3 is CASSARENTEAFF.

The CDR3 reads CASSTGLDYGYTF. This rearrangement joins TRBV11-2 to TRBJ1-2; without DNA, the TCRdb call of TRBD1 cannot be checked. The CDR3 loop spans 13 amino acids. Per germline, CDR1 SGHAT and CDR2 FQNNGV. Based on the CDR3 plus reference TRBV11-2 and TRBJ1-2, the full variable domain is EAGVAQSPRYKIIEKRQSVAFWCNPISGHATLYWYQQILGQGPKLLIQFQNNGVVDDSQLPKDRFSAERLKGVDSTLKIQPAKLEDSAVYLCASSTGLDYGYTFGSGTRLTVV.

The chain uses TRBV7-9 and TRBJ2-3; the D call of TRBD1 rests on TCRdb alone, since no DNA is present to check it. The germline V gene encodes CDR1 SEHNR and CDR2 FQNEAQ (reference sequence). The CDR3 runs to 14 residues. The CDR3 is CASSRPSGADTQYF.

This chain connects TRBV7-9 to TRBJ2-7; TCRdb returns TRBD2, unconfirmable since there is no DNA. This CDR3 comprises 16 residues. Germline CDR1 SEHNR, CDR2 FQNEAQ (reference sequence). The CDR3 protein is CASSLWTSGFSYEQYF.

The rearrangement links TRBV5-1 to TRBJ2-1; TCRdb proposes TRBD2, but this gene call is untestable without DNA. The germline CDR1 and CDR2 sequences are SGHRS and YFSETQ. The CDR3 has 12 residues. The CDR3 spells CASTELAGGQFF.

This rearrangement joins TRBV27 to TRBJ2-5; as DNA is missing, the TRBD1 call by TCRdb cannot be tested. The CDR3 loop spans 15 amino acids. Germline lookup yields CDR1 MNHEY and CDR2 SMNVEV (reference sequence). The chain's CDR3 is CASSSDSPVLETQYF.

The chain joins TRBV12-3 or TRBV12-4 to TRBJ2-1; lacking DNA, the TRBD2 call made by TCRdb goes unchecked. This CDR3 region has 13 residues. The CDR3 loop is CASTSSQSNEQFF.

This chain links TRBV21-1 with TRBJ1-1; TCRdb names TRBD1, which stays unverified in the absence of DNA. TRBV21-1 has pseudogene status. This CDR3 region has 13 residues. The CDR3 protein is CASIIGGDTEAFF.

The chain couples TRBV9 to TRBJ1-1; TCRdb outputs TRBD1, but without DNA this stays unchecked. The germline gives CDR1 SGDLS, CDR2 YYNGEE. This CDR3 contains 14 residues. The CDR3 region is CASSAAGTGREAFF.

CDR3 protein: CASSFEGTGSSYEQYF. V is TRBV27 and J is TRBJ2-7; TCRdb proposes TRBD1, but this gene call is untestable without DNA. The length of the CDR3 is 16 residues. Germline V CDR1 and CDR2: MNHEY, SMNVEV (reference sequence).

The chain has TRBV27 and TRBJ1-1. The length of the CDR3 is 14 residues. Germline V lookup: CDR1 MNHEY, CDR2 SMNVEV (reference sequence). The CDR3 reads CASNQGHSAAEAFF.

The chain joins TRBV30 to TRBJ1-1. CDR3 length: 13 residues. The V gene's germline CDR1 is GTSNPN and CDR2 SVGIG (reference sequence). This CDR3 reads CAWSPTENTEAFF.